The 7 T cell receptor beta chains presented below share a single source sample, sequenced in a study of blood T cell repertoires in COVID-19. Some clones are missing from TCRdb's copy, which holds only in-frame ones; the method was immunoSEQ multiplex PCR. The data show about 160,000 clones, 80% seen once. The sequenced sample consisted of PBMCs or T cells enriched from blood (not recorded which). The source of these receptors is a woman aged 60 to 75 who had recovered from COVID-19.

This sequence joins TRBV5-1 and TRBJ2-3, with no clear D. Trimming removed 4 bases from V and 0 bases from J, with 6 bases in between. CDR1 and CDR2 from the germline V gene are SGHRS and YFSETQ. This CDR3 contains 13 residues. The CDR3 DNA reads TGCGCCAGCAGCCTTCCTAGCACAGATACGCAGTATTTT. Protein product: CASSLPSTDTQYF. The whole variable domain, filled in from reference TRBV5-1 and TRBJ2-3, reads KAGVTQTPRYLIKTRGQQVTLSCSPISGHRSVSWYQQTPGQGLQFLFEYFSETQRNKGNFPGRFSGRQFSNSRSEMNVSTLELGDSALYLCASSLPSTDTQYFGPGTRLTVL.

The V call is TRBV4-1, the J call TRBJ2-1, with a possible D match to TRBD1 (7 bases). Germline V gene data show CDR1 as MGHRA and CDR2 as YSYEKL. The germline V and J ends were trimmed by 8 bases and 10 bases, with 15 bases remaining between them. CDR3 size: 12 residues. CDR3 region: CASGPQGGEQFF. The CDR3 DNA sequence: TGCGCCAGCGGACCCCAGGGGGGAGAGCAGTTCTTC.

The DNA for the CDR3 is TGTGCCAGCAGTACGACAGGGTACAATGAGCAGTTCTTC. It translates to CASSTTGYNEQFF. The chain carries TRBV7-9 and TRBJ2-1; 7 positions match TRBD1. Germline V lookup: CDR1 SEHNR, CDR2 FQNEAQ (reference sequence). The J segment lost 4 bases and the V segment lost 6 bases, leaving 3 bases of the junction unmatched. The CDR3 has 13 amino acids.

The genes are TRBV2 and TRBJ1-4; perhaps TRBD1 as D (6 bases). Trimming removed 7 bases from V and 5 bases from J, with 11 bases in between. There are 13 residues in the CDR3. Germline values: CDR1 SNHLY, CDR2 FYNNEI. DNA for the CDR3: TGTGCCAGCATGACAGGCAGGAATGAAAAACTGTTTTTT. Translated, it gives CASMTGRNEKLFF.

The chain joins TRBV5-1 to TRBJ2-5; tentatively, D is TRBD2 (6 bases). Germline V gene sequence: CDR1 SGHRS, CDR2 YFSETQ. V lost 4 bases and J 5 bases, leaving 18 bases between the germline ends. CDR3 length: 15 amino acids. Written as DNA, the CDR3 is TGCGCCAGCAGCGAGGGGACGGCGGGATGGGAGACCCAGTACTTC. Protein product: CASSEGTAGWETQYF.

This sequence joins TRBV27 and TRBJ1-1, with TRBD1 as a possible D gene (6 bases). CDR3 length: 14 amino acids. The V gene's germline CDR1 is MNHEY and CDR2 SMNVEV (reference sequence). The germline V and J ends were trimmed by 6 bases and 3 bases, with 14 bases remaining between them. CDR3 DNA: TGTGCCAGCAGGACACAGGGAGTAGACACTGAAGCTTTCTTT. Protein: CASRTQGVDTEAFF.

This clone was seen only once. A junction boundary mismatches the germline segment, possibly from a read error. CDR3: CASRGLSLTETFF. The CDR3 DNA is TGTGCCAGCAGGGGACTATCACTCACTGAAACTTTCTTT. The V and J genes are TRBV12-3 or TRBV12-4 and TRBJ1-1; D might be TRBD1 (5 bases). This CDR3 has 13 residues.